This paragraph reports one T cell receptor (beta chain). The source of the sample is a study of blood T cell repertoires in COVID-19. Sequencing was performed with immunoSEQ multiplex PCR; in TCRdb, only in-frame clones are kept and a portion is missing. The sample consists of 35,000 to 55,000 clones, 90% to 95% of them appearing once. Per germline, CDR1 SNHLY and CDR2 FYNNEI. This CDR3 has 15 residues. V lost 0 bases, J lost 5 bases, and 4 bases stayed unmatched. The chain combines TRBV2 with TRBJ2-5; 9 nucleotides align to TRBD2. The receptor was derived from a human donor in a cohort sampled during active COVID-19. The specimen sequenced was peripheral blood. DNA for the CDR3: TGTGCCAGCAGTGAAGCGCGGGGGGGCGCGGAGACCCAGTACTTC. It encodes CASSEARGGAETQYF.